This TCR beta chain stems from a study of tumor-infiltrating lymphocytes in oesophageal squamous cell carcinoma. The CDR3 runs 13 residues. Germline CDR1 and CDR2: SGHVS and FNYEAQ. TCRdb redid the calling of the PCR reads with MiXCR, one entry per CDR3 protein. In the table there are over 12,000 distinct CDR3 sequences, 46% of which are singletons. The rearrangement uses TRBV7-6 and TRBJ2-6; possibly TRBD1 for D (6 bases). The DNA end is a closer match to TRBJ2-7, so the J assignment may be wrong. The specimen sequenced was blood. This sequence originates from a male donor with esophageal squamous cell carcinoma. Written as DNA, the CDR3 is TGTGCCAGCACCTCGGAAGGGGGATTCGAGCAGTACTTC. Translating it yields CASTSEGGFEQYF.